Following are 19 T cell receptor beta chains from one sample sequenced in a study of T cells after yellow fever vaccination. TCRdb re-derived calls from the 5' RACE reads in MiXCR, one entry per CDR3 protein. The repertoire holds 200,000 to 250,000 distinct CDR3 sequences, less than 8.5% seen once, with approximately 0.84% in the top ten. The starting material was CD4+ T cells sorted from PBMCs, obtained 15 days after the yellow fever booster vaccination. The receptors shown here come from a man aged 25 to 40 who received the YFV17D yellow fever vaccine.

This chain connects TRBV5-4 to TRBJ2-3, with unresolved D. The CDR3 is 14 amino acids. The germline V gene encodes CDR1 SGHNT and CDR2 YYREEE (reference sequence). V was cut by 4 bases and J by 7 bases, with 16 bases left in between. As DNA, the CDR3 is TGTGCCAGCAGCGCCCCCGGACGGACGAATACGCAGTATTTT. Translated, it gives CASSAPGRTNTQYF.

This clonotype was observed at least ten times. The V and J genes are TRBV5-1 and TRBJ2-5, with 8 bases lining up with TRBD2. This CDR3 is 14 amino acids long. Germline V gene sequence: CDR1 SGHRS, CDR2 YFSETQ. V gave up 0 bases and J gave up 5 bases; unmatched junction bases: 3. The CDR3 DNA reads as TGCGCCAGCAGCTTGGCTACGGGAGGGGAGACCCAGTACTTC. Amino acids: CASSLATGGETQYF.

This sequence joins TRBV3-1 and TRBJ2-7; weak D call: TRBD1 (6 bases). The length of the CDR3 is 12 residues. CDR1 is LGHDT, CDR2 YNNKEL, per germline (reference sequence). The V and J ends lost 4 bases and 7 bases respectively, with 11 bases between them. The CDR3 is CASSRQGREQYF. CDR3 DNA sequence: TGTGCCAGCAGCCGTCAGGGGCGGGAGCAGTACTTC.

The V and J genes are TRBV29-1 and TRBJ2-7, with D uncertain. CDR3 length: 13 residues. Between the trimmed V and J ends, which lost 5 bases and 0 bases, there was a span of 11 bases. CDR1 is SQVTM, CDR2 ANQGSEA, per germline. CDR3 loop: CSVLVLGSYEQYF. The CDR3 bases are TGCAGCGTTTTGGTTCTCGGCTCCTACGAGCAGTACTTC.

This clonotype was detected only a few times. This chain uses TRBV28 with TRBJ2-3, with 10 bases aligning to TRBD2. The CDR3 is made up of 15 amino acids. Trimming removed 5 bases from V and 1 base from J; junction bases left unmatched: 3. Germline CDR1 reads MDHEN; CDR2 reads SYDVKM. The CDR3 reads CASSLAGEGTDTQYF. The CDR3 DNA sequence: TGTGCCAGCAGTCTAGCGGGAGAGGGCACAGATACGCAGTATTTT.

In its sample, this clonotype was seen many times. J is TRBJ1-1 and V is TRBV19, with D unresolved. V lost 11 bases and J lost 3, with 13 bases in between. The CDR3 spans 12 residues. Germline V gene lookup returns CDR1 LNHDA and CDR2 SQIVND (reference sequence). CDR3 in amino acids: CARTSKDTEAFF. The CDR3 DNA follows: TGTGCCCGTACGTCGAAAGACACTGAAGCTTTCTTT.

V and J are TRBV27 and TRBJ1-1; no reliable D call. The ends were cut back, 2 bases at V and 1 base at J, with 11 bases in the middle. The CDR3 runs 15 residues. The V gene's germline CDR1 is MNHEY and CDR2 SMNVEV (reference sequence). The CDR3 region is CASSLTGKRNTEAFF. DNA of the CDR3: TGTGCCAGCAGTTTAACGGGTAAGCGGAACACTGAAGCTTTCTTT.

The CDR3 reads CASRPGQGYNEQFF. CDR3 sequence (DNA): TGTGCCAGCAGACCGGGACAGGGGTACAATGAGCAGTTCTTC. The V and J genes are TRBV6-1 and TRBJ2-1; TRBD1 matches 10 bases. The CDR3 extends over 14 amino acids. Losses at the gene ends were 6 bases for V and 4 bases for J; bases not matched to a gene: 3. Germline values: CDR1 MNHNS, CDR2 SASEGT.

As concerns this clonotype: This may arise from a read error, as a much more abundant clone is one base away. This rearrangement joins TRBV20-1 to TRBJ1-1; no firm D call. Germline V gene data show CDR1 as DFQATT and CDR2 as SNEGSKA (reference sequence). V lost 2 bases to trimming and J lost 4 bases, with 14 bases between them. The CDR3 length is 14 residues. CDR3 in DNA: TGCAGTGCTAGATCGCACAGTGGGAGCACTGAAGCTTTCTTT. Its protein product is CSARSHSGSTEAFF.

This clonotype has at least ten counts. This chain joins TRBV29-1 and TRBJ2-1; 7 nucleotides line up with TRBD1. This CDR3 contains 16 residues. CDR1 is SQVTM and CDR2 is ANQGSEA in the germline V gene. J lost 5 bases, V lost 4 bases, and 14 bases had no gene match. Here the CDR3 DNA reads TGCAGCGTTGCGCCGGGACAGACTTCCGAAGACAATGAGCAGTTCTTC. It encodes CSVAPGQTSEDNEQFF.

This clonotype occurred many times. The CDR3 is CASSRRDGNEKLFF. The CDR3 region has the DNA TGCGCCAGCAGCAGAAGGGACGGGAATGAAAAACTGTTTTTT. The genes are TRBV4-1 and TRBJ1-4, with D possibly being TRBD1 (5 bases). The CDR3 totals 14 residues. Trimming took off 5 bases at V and 5 bases at J, with 12 bases between the two ends. The germline V gene encodes CDR1 MGHRA and CDR2 YSYEKL.

This clonotype occurred a few times. The CDR3 region has the DNA TGCAGCGTTGTAAGTGGAGGATGGACTGAAGCTTTCTTT. Translated: CSVVSGGWTEAFF. This chain uses TRBV29-1 with TRBJ1-1; D unclear. Trimming left V 4 bases short and J 5 bases short, with 14 bases between. This CDR3 contains 13 residues. Germline CDR1 SQVTM, CDR2 ANQGSEA.

The chain combines TRBV20-1 with TRBJ2-3; D gene unclear. This CDR3 is 13 amino acids long. CDR1 and CDR2 (germline): DFQATT, SNEGSKA (reference sequence). V was shortened by 2 bases and J by 0 bases, with 6 bases between the two germline ends. The CDR3 coding sequence is TGCAGTGCTAGAAAGGTCAGCACAGATACGCAGTATTTT. It yields the protein CSARKVSTDTQYF.

The chain has TRBV20-1 and TRBJ2-5; 10 bases line up with TRBD2. CDR1 is DFQATT, CDR2 SNEGSKA, per germline (reference sequence). V lost 5 bases and J lost 5; bases outside the gene matches: 5. The CDR3 is 13 residues long. The CDR3 spells CSASSGSFETQYF. In DNA, the CDR3 is TGCAGTGCTTCTAGCGGGAGTTTCGAGACCCAGTACTTC.

The gene calls are TRBV11-2 and TRBJ2-1; D perhaps matches TRBD2 (5 bases). Germline CDR1 is SGHAT and CDR2 is FQNNGV. The CDR3 runs to 16 residues. Trimming shortened V by 2 bases and J by 1 base, and 12 bases separated the two germline ends. In DNA, the CDR3 is TGTGCCAGCAGCTTATTAGGGAGAGGGTCCTACAATGAGCAGTTCTTC. This encodes CASSLLGRGSYNEQFF.

Regarding this clonotype: One base away lies a much larger clone, so this may be a sequencing read error. The chain uses TRBV19 and TRBJ2-6; D is unclear. This CDR3 is 14 amino acids long. Germline V CDR1 and CDR2: LNHDA, SQIVND (reference sequence). Trimming pared 6 bases from V and 3 bases from J, leaving 9 bases between. CDR3 bases: TGTGCCAGTAGCACAGAGTTTGGGGCCAACGTCCTGACTTTC. Its translation: CASSTEFGANVLTF.

This clonotype was observed a handful of times. The J gene is TRBJ1-5, the V gene TRBV20-1; 8 bases fit TRBD1. This CDR3 region has 15 residues. Germline V gene data show CDR1 as DFQATT and CDR2 as SNEGSKA (reference sequence). The V gene end was trimmed by 6 bases and the J gene end by 4 bases; junction bases not matched to a gene: 11. The CDR3 sequence is CSARTGLGSNQPQHF. In DNA form, the CDR3 reads TGCAGTGCGAGGACAGGGCTGGGATCAAATCAGCCCCAGCATTTT.

This clonotype has a count of ten or more. The CDR3 bases are TGTGCCAGCAGCTTAGATTGGGGCCGTGAGACCCAGTACTTC. It encodes CASSLDWGRETQYF. The chain recombines TRBV7-2 with TRBJ2-5, with D possibly TRBD1 on 5 matching bases. This CDR3 is built from 14 residues. Germline V CDR1 and CDR2: SGHTA, FQGNSA. Trimming took 1 base from V and 5 from J, leaving 11 bases between them.

The chain employs TRBV15 and TRBJ2-1, with TRBD1 identical over 9 bases. Trimming cost V 2 bases and J 2 bases; bases outside gene matches: 4. The CDR3 has 16 residues. Germline loops: CDR1 LNHNV, CDR2 YYDKDF (reference sequence). CDR3 DNA: TGTGCCACCAGCAGACCTGGACAGGGGCCCTACAATGAGCAGTTCTTC. This sequence encodes CATSRPGQGPYNEQFF.